The present entry profiles one TCR beta chain with its context. As yet, its antigen is unknown. The CDR3 has 19 residues. TCRdb's table, derived via immunoSEQ multiplex PCR, lists solely in-frame clones and lacks some. The data hold 25,000 to 35,000 clones, with around 82% observed a single time. The source of the sample is a study of T cells in localized non-small cell lung cancer. Study observations and caveats: Highest T cell clonality was seen in uninvolved adjacent lung, surpassing that measured in tumor. Higher blood T cell density tracked longer overall survival.

The J gene is TRBJ2-3, the V gene TRBV21-1; the tabulated D call, TRBD1, remains unverified against the DNA. TRBV21-1 is a pseudogene locus. The source was peripheral blood mononuclear cells, collected before any cancer treatment. The TCR originated in a man between 40 and 75 years old with stage III lung adenocarcinoma. DNA of the CDR3: TGTGCCAGCAGCAATCCGGGACAGGGGGCTTTAACCTCCACAGATACGCAGTATTTT. Its translation is CASSNPGQGALTSTDTQYF.